This TCR beta chain was found in a study of early T cells in non-severe SARS-CoV-2 infection. This clonotype turned up a few times. CDR3 length: 12 amino acids. The germline gives CDR1 SGHDT, CDR2 YYEEEE. The V end was cut by 1 base, the J end by 9 bases, with 9 bases between. Researchers attached unique molecular identifiers to individual cDNA molecules. Each CDR3 protein is one row after TCRdb ran MiXCR on the 5' RACE reads. In the table there are 80,000 or so distinct CDR3 sequences, roughly 6% of which are singletons. Sample: whole blood. The rearrangement links TRBV5-6 to TRBJ2-3, with D uncertain. The sequence came from an adult who was a healthcare worker with PCR-confirmed SARS-CoV-2 infection or an uninfected control (not recorded which). The CDR3 DNA reads as TGTGCCAGCAGCTTGTGGGGTTACACGCAGTATTTT. This translates into CASSLWGYTQYF.